This T cell receptor beta chain was recorded in a study of T-cell reconstitution after alpha-beta-depleted transplantation in children. There are 13 residues in the CDR3. Trimming took 2 bases from V and 7 from J, leaving 8 bases between them. Germline V gene lookup returns CDR1 MNHEY and CDR2 SVGEGT. This sample's TCRbeta library carried unique molecular identifier barcodes. TCRdb recomputed calls from the PCR reads with MiXCR, one row per CDR3 protein. This table has around 600,000 distinct CDR3 sequences, around a sixth appearing once. The sequences come from PBMCs from the stem cell graft donor, collected from the stem cell graft. The TCR sequence derives from a human donor who donated a stem cell graft to a child with acute myeloid leukemia. V is TRBV6-2 or TRBV6-3 and J is TRBJ2-2; D is ambiguous. CDR3 protein: CASSYRSIGELFF. Here the CDR3 DNA reads TGTGCCAGCAGTTACAGGTCAATCGGGGAGCTGTTTTTT.